A single sample gave rise to the 30 T cell receptor beta chains below, sequenced in a study of PD-1 blockade in classical Hodgkin lymphoma. This sample's time point: newly diagnosed, previously untreated cHL patient sample. The CD4+ T cells used were purified from thawed PBMCs through magnetic negative selection. Clones were read by immunoSEQ multiplex PCR, and TCRdb kept only the in-frame ones, dropping some. Of under 40,000 clones listed, 88% are singletons. The sequenced sample was CD4+ T cells from blood. Receptor source: a human donor with classical Hodgkin lymphoma.

This clone has just a few counts. The V call is TRBV7-8, the J call TRBJ1-3; no definite D call. V was cut by 5 bases and J by 0 bases, with 11 bases left in between. Germline V CDR1 and CDR2: SGHVS, FQNEAQ. There are 15 residues in the CDR3. The CDR3 protein is CASSDPDRSGNTIYF. The CDR3 DNA reads TGTGCCAGCAGCGACCCGGATCGCTCTGGAAACACCATATATTTT. The full variable domain, rest sourced from reference TRBV7-8 and TRBJ1-3, is GAGVSQSPRYKVAKRGQDVALRCDPISGHVSLFWYQQALGQGPEFLTYFQNEAQLDKSGLPSDRFFAERPEGSVSTLKIQRTQQEDSAVYLCASSDPDRSGNTIYFGEGSWLTVV.

This clone was counted a few times. The genes are TRBV5-1 and TRBJ1-4; D unresolved. Germline V CDR1 and CDR2: SGHRS, YFSETQ. Trimming removed 0 bases from V and 12 bases from J, with 12 bases in between. The CDR3 has 13 residues. The CDR3 reads CASSLAGDGELFF. For the CDR3, the DNA is TGCGCCAGCAGCTTGGCAGGCGATGGGGAACTGTTTTTT.

This chain uses TRBV2 with TRBJ2-5, with a weak D call TRBD2 (5 bases). Trimming removed 4 bases at V and 5 bases at J, with 11 bases between. Looked up from germline, CDR1 is SNHLY and CDR2 is FYNNEI. This CDR3 comprises 13 residues. The CDR3 coding sequence is TGTGCCAGCAGTGCCCGGGGTCGGGAGACCCAGTACTTC. Protein sequence: CASSARGRETQYF.

This clone showed up just a few times. The chain joins TRBV19 to TRBJ1-5; D unclear. V lost 5 bases and J lost 6, with 5 bases in between. This CDR3 has 11 amino acids. Germline V gene lookup returns CDR1 LNHDA and CDR2 SQIVND (reference sequence). CDR3 residues: CASSGSQPQHF. In DNA, the CDR3 is TGTGCCAGTAGTGGGTCTCAGCCCCAGCATTTT.

The CDR3 DNA reads TGTGCCAGCTCTTTATCGTCCCCCACTGAAGCTTTCTTT. Translation gives CASSLSSPTEAFF. V gene TRBV18 combines with J gene TRBJ1-1, with D hard to call. Looked up from germline, CDR1 is KGHSH and CDR2 is LQKENI. The CDR3 length is 13 residues. Trimming left V 6 bases short and J 4 bases short, with 12 bases between.

This rearrangement joins TRBV4-2 to TRBJ2-3; TRBD1 agrees at 10 bases. Germline values: CDR1 LGHNA, CDR2 YNFKEQ. This CDR3 has 16 amino acids. Trimming removed 5 bases from V and 4 bases from J; junction bases left unmatched: 9. The CDR3, as DNA: TGTGCCAGCAGCGGAGAAGGGACAGGGGATCCAGATACGCAGTATTTT. Translating gives CASSGEGTGDPDTQYF.

The rearrangement links TRBV9 to TRBJ1-1, with TRBD1 as a possible D gene (5 bases). Trimming took 3 bases from V and 1 from J, leaving 10 bases between them. Looked up from germline, CDR1 is SGDLS and CDR2 is YYNGEE. CDR3 length equals 14 residues. CDR3 nucleotide sequence: TGTGCCAGCAGCGCTCGACAGCAGAACACTGAAGCTTTCTTT. It specifies CASSARQQNTEAFF.

This chain connects TRBV5-5 to TRBJ1-2; 9 positions agree with TRBD1. This CDR3 is built from 15 residues. The V gene end was trimmed by 4 bases and the J gene end by 3 bases; junction bases not matched to a gene: 7. Germline V gene lookup returns CDR1 SGHKS and CDR2 YYEKEE (reference sequence). The CDR3 here is CASSVLRDRDYGYTF. The CDR3 region has the DNA TGTGCCAGCAGCGTCCTCCGGGACAGGGACTATGGCTACACCTTC.

The rearrangement links TRBV18 to TRBJ1-3; D ambiguous. V was trimmed by 0 bases and J by 0 bases, leaving 15 bases between them. The germline V gene has CDR1 KGHSH and CDR2 LQKENI. The length of the CDR3 is 18 residues. CDR3: CASSPPSRQASSGNTIYF. CDR3 sequence (DNA): TGTGCCAGCTCACCACCGTCTCGGCAGGCTAGCTCTGGAAACACCATATATTTT.

The rearrangement joins TRBV7-9 to TRBJ2-1, with D unresolved. V lost 5 bases, J lost 8 bases, and 10 bases lay in between. The CDR3 runs to 12 residues. Germline values: CDR1 SEHNR, CDR2 FQNEAQ (reference sequence). CDR3 in amino acids: CASSSPRDEQFF. CDR3 DNA sequence: TGTGCCAGCAGCAGCCCAAGGGATGAGCAGTTCTTC.

The gene calls are TRBV5-4 and TRBJ1-2; D perhaps matches TRBD1 (6 bases). This CDR3 has 13 residues. Germline CDR1 SGHNT, CDR2 YYREEE (reference sequence). V lost 1 base and J lost 8, with 12 bases in between. The CDR3 is CASSLQGSWGYTF. The CDR3 coding sequence is TGTGCCAGCAGCTTGCAGGGGTCGTGGGGCTACACCTTC.

This chain uses TRBV9 with TRBJ2-3; 9 bases are a match to TRBD2. Germline loops: CDR1 SGDLS, CDR2 YYNGEE. The CDR3 totals 16 residues. The V segment lost 0 bases and the J segment 2 bases; nucleotides outside the gene matches: 4. The CDR3 loop is CASSVGPSGNTDTQYF. In DNA form, the CDR3 reads TGTGCCAGCAGCGTAGGTCCTAGCGGGAACACAGATACGCAGTATTTT.

The rearrangement links TRBV11-3 to TRBJ2-1, with TRBD2 identical over 15 bases. The germline V gene encodes CDR1 SGHNT and CDR2 YENEEA. The CDR3 is 17 residues long. Losses at the gene ends were 4 bases for V and 9 bases for J; bases not matched to a gene: 10. CDR3 loop: CASSSPQRTSGRVEQFF. The CDR3, as DNA: TGTGCCAGCAGCTCCCCCCAGAGGACTAGCGGGAGGGTTGAGCAGTTCTTC.

The chain links TRBV28 to TRBJ2-3; D is possibly TRBD1 or TRBD2 (6 bases each). V was pared by 3 bases and J by 3 bases, with 10 bases between. This CDR3 has 14 residues. Germline V gene lookup returns CDR1 MDHEN and CDR2 SYDVKM. The CDR3 DNA reads TGTGCCAGCAGTTTCGGGGGCGGGACAGATACGCAGTATTTT. Translated, it gives CASSFGGGTDTQYF.

This clone was observed a few times. The V gene is TRBV2, the J gene TRBJ2-5, with TRBD1 matching over 12 bases. J gave up 5 bases and V 11 bases, and 6 bases lay outside the gene matches. There are 13 residues in the CDR3. CDR1 is SNHLY, CDR2 FYNNEI, per germline. The CDR3 is CAGDRGRVETQYF. The CDR3 bases are TGTGCCGGGGACAGGGGGCGCGTGGAGACCCAGTACTTC.

The chain recombines TRBV7-9 with TRBJ1-1, with D perhaps matching TRBD1 (5 bases). Trimming took 2 bases from V and 7 from J, leaving 14 bases between them. CDR1 and CDR2 (germline): SEHNR, FQNEAQ (reference sequence). The CDR3 has 14 residues. CDR3 residues: CASSLRLATDEAFF. The CDR3 nucleotides read TGTGCCAGCAGCTTACGTTTAGCGACAGATGAAGCTTTCTTT.

The sample holds a few counts of this clone. The chain combines TRBV5-5 with TRBJ2-7, with D unresolved. The CDR3 has 16 amino acids. CDR1 and CDR2 from the germline V gene are SGHKS and YYEKEE (reference sequence). The V end was cut by 4 bases, the J end by 2 bases, with 19 bases between. The CDR3 nucleotides are TGTGCCAGCAGCCCGGTGTTTGGGCGTTTCGCCTACGAGCAGTACGTC. Its protein product is CASSPVFGRFAYEQYV.

V gene TRBV19 combines with J gene TRBJ1-1; a possible D gene is TRBD1 (5 bases). The CDR3 covers 16 residues. The germline V gene encodes CDR1 LNHDA and CDR2 SQIVND (reference sequence). V lost 2 bases and J lost 1, with 14 bases in between. The CDR3 nucleotides read TGTGCCAGTAGTATAAACGGGGGGATCGGGAACACTGAAGCTTTCTTT. Encoded protein: CASSINGGIGNTEAFF. The full variable domain, with the rest looked up from reference TRBV19 and TRBJ1-1, is DGGITQSPKYLFRKEGQNVTLSCEQNLNHDAMYWYRQDPGQGLRLIYYSQIVNDFQKGDIAEGYSVSREKKESFPLTVTSAQKNPTAFYLCASSINGGIGNTEAFFGQGTRLTVV.

The rearrangement joins TRBV30 to TRBJ1-2, with TRBD1 as a possible D gene (5 bases). Germline CDR1 GTSNPN, CDR2 SVGIG (reference sequence). This CDR3 comprises 13 residues. V lost 3 bases and J 4 bases, leaving 12 bases between the germline ends. Here the CDR3 reads CAWRVGGTYGYTF. CDR3 coding DNA: TGTGCCTGGAGGGTGGGGGGTACCTATGGCTACACCTTC. The whole variable domain, filled in from reference TRBV30 and TRBJ1-2, reads SQTIHQWPATLVQPVGSPLSLECTVEGTSNPNLYWYRQAAGRGLQLLFYSVGIGQISSEVPQNLSASRPQDRQFILSSKKLLLSDSGFYLCAWRVGGTYGYTFGSGTRLTVV.

The chain has TRBV28 and TRBJ1-5; TRBD1 agrees at 10 bases. Germline trimming cut 8 bases from V and 6 bases from J; bases unmatched to any gene: 10. The CDR3 is 15 amino acids. The germline V gene has CDR1 MDHEN and CDR2 SYDVKM. CDR3 region: CASYPGQGRGQPQHF. CDR3 in DNA: TGTGCCAGCTACCCGGGACAGGGGAGGGGTCAGCCCCAGCATTTT.

The chain has TRBV5-4 and TRBJ1-4; 7 bases match TRBD1. The germline V gene has CDR1 SGHNT and CDR2 YYREEE (reference sequence). The CDR3 sequence is 14 residues long. The V segment lost 4 bases and the J segment 8 bases; nucleotides outside the gene matches: 8. The CDR3 bases are TGTGCCAGCAGCGAAGGGGGCGCGAGGGAAAAACTGTTTTTT. Translation: CASSEGGAREKLFF. The entire variable domain, with the rest obtained from reference TRBV5-4 and TRBJ1-4, is as follows: ETGVTQSPTHLIKTRGQQVTLRCSSQSGHNTVSWYQQALGQGPQFIFQYYREEENGRGNFPPRFSGLQFPNYSSELNVNALELDDSALYLCASSEGGAREKLFFGSGTQLSVL.

This clone was detected only once. The J gene is TRBJ2-5, the V gene TRBV9, with TRBD1 matching 7 bases. The CDR3 has 15 residues. Germline V CDR1 and CDR2: SGDLS, YYNGEE. The trim removed 2 bases at V and 2 bases at J, leaving 6 bases unmatched. The CDR3 reads CASSVSPGQQETQYF. CDR3 nucleotide sequence: TGTGCCAGCAGCGTCTCTCCGGGACAGCAAGAGACCCAGTACTTC. Full variable domain (rest looked up from reference TRBV9 and TRBJ2-5): DSGVTQTPKHLITATGQRVTLRCSPRSGDLSVYWYQQSLDQGLQFLIQYYNGEERAKGNILERFSAQQFPDLHSELNLSSLELGDSALYFCASSVSPGQQETQYFGPGTRLLVL.

The chain recombines TRBV18 with TRBJ1-3; a possible D gene is TRBD1 (6 bases). Trimming cost V 3 bases and J 0 bases, with 12 bases left between them. The CDR3 runs 16 residues. Germline V gives CDR1 KGHSH, CDR2 LQKENI. CDR3 amino acids: CASSPQGPSSGNTIYF. DNA for the CDR3: TGTGCCAGCTCACCTCAGGGGCCCTCCTCTGGAAACACCATATATTTT.

This rearrangement joins TRBV27 to TRBJ2-7, with 8 bases matching TRBD1. Germline V lookup: CDR1 MNHEY, CDR2 SMNVEV (reference sequence). The CDR3 has 15 residues. V was clipped by 5 bases and J by 2 bases; unmatched bases: 8. The CDR3 DNA reads TGTGCCAGCAGTCTTATGAGACAGGGGCCCTACGAGCAGTACTTC. Translation gives CASSLMRQGPYEQYF.

This chain joins TRBV6-5 and TRBJ1-2; 7 nucleotides line up with TRBD1. CDR1 is MNHEY, CDR2 SVGAGI, per germline. The ends lost 0 bases at V and 2 bases at J; junction bases unmatched: 3. This CDR3 has 15 amino acids. In DNA form, the CDR3 reads TGTGCCAGCAGTTACTCGGGACAGCTCAACTATGGCTACACCTTC. Residues: CASSYSGQLNYGYTF.

The rearrangement links TRBV7-2 to TRBJ1-1; the match to TRBD1 covers 8 bases. There are 15 residues in the CDR3. The V gene's germline CDR1 is SGHTA and CDR2 FQGNSA. Trimming at V came to 1 base and at J to 3 bases, leaving 4 bases not matched to a gene. This CDR3 is CASSLVGTGDTEAFF. DNA for the CDR3: TGTGCCAGCAGCTTAGTGGGGACAGGAGACACTGAAGCTTTCTTT.

The V and J genes are TRBV5-1 and TRBJ2-6; 7 nucleotides align to TRBD1. CDR1 is SGHRS and CDR2 is YFSETQ in the germline V gene. V trimming: 4 bases; J trimming: 11 bases; junction bases outside the gene matches: 15. The CDR3 totals 16 residues. The CDR3 sequence: CASSNKPDRDRDVLTF. CDR3 sequence (DNA): TGCGCCAGCAGCAATAAACCCGACAGGGATCGAGACGTCCTGACTTTC.

The V and J genes are TRBV29-1 and TRBJ2-5; D is possibly TRBD1 (7 bases). V was cut by 2 bases and J by 7 bases, with 20 bases left in between. Germline lookup yields CDR1 SQVTM and CDR2 ANQGSEA. The CDR3 is 15 amino acids. For the CDR3, the DNA is TGCAGCGTTGAACTGGTACCAGACCAGGGGGGGACCCAGTACTTC. It specifies CSVELVPDQGGTQYF.

The J gene is TRBJ2-1, the V gene TRBV5-6; 7 nucleotides match TRBD1. CDR1 SGHDT and CDR2 YYEEEE come from the germline V gene. Losses at the gene ends were 3 bases for V and 7 bases for J; bases not matched to a gene: 7. The CDR3 is made up of 14 amino acids. The CDR3 DNA is TGTGCCAGCAGCTGGGACAGTACGGGGAATGAGCAGTTCTTC. This gives the protein CASSWDSTGNEQFF.

The chain recombines TRBV5-1 with TRBJ2-7, with D perhaps being TRBD1 or TRBD2 (6 bases each). The CDR3 length is 16 residues. Germline V CDR1 and CDR2: SGHRS, YFSETQ. V lost 3 bases to trimming and J lost 2 bases, with 18 bases between them. Written as DNA, the CDR3 is TGCGCCAGCAGCTGGGCGTCGAGGGGGGACACCTACGAGCAGTACTTC. Encoded protein: CASSWASRGDTYEQYF.